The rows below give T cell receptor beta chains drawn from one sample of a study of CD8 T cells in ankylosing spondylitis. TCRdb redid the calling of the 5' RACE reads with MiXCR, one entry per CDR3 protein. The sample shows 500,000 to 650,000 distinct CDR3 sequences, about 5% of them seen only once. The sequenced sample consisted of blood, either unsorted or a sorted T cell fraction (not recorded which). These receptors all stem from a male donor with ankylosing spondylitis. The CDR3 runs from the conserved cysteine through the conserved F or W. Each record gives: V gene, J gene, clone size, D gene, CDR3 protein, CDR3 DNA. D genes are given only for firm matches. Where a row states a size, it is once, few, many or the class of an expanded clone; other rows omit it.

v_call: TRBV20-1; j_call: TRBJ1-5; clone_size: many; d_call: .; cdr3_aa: CSAHRAGAYRPQHF; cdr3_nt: TGCAGTGCGCACAGGGCGGGGGCCTATCGGCCCCAGCATTTT
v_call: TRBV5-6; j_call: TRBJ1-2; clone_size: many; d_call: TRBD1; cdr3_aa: CASRPYRGGGYTF; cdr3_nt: TGTGCCAGCAGACCCTACAGGGGCGGAGGCTACACCTTC
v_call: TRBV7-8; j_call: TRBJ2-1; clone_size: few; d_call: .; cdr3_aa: CASSFNFVRQFF; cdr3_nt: TGTGCCAGCAGCTTTAATTTCGTTAGGCAGTTCTTC
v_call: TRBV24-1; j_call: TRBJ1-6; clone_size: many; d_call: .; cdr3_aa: CATSERGNNSPLHF; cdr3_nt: TGTGCCACCAGTGAACGGGGAAATAATTCACCCCTCCACTTT
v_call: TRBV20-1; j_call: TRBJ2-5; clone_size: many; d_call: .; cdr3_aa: CSARGWQGQETQYF; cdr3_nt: TGCAGTGCTAGGGGTTGGCAGGGCCAAGAGACCCAGTACTTC
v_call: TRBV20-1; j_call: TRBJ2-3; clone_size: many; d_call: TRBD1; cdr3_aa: CSARQGAYTQYF; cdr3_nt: TGCAGTGCTAGGCAGGGGGCTTATACGCAGTATTTT
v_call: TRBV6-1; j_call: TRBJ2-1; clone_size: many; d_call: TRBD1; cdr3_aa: CASRQTGYNEQFF; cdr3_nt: TGTGCCAGCAGACAGACAGGGTACAATGAGCAGTTCTTC
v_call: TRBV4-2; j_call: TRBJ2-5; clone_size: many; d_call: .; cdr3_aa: CASSPGVGGTQETQYF; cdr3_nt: TGTGCCAGCAGCCCTGGGGTGGGCGGAACTCAAGAGACCCAGTACTTC
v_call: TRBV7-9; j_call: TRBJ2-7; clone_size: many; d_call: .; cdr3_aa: CASSPGHGSGEQYF; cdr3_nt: TGTGCCAGCAGCCCAGGGCACGGTAGCGGCGAGCAGTACTTC
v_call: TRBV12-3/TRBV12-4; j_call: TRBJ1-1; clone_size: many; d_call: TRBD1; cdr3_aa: CASRRNRGGMNTEAFF; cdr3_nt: TGTGCCAGCAGACGAAACAGGGGCGGGATGAACACTGAAGCTTTCTTT
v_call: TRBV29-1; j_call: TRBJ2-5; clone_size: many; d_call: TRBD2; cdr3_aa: CSVETSGRETQYF; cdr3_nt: TGCAGCGTGGAGACTAGCGGGAGGGAGACCCAGTACTTC
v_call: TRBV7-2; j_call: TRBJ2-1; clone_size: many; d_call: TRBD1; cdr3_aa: CASSSATGGNEQFF; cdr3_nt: TGTGCCAGCAGCTCGGCCACAGGGGGCAATGAGCAGTTCTTC
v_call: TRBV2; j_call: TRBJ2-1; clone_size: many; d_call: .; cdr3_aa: CASSGGWGQGNNEQFF; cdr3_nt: TGTGCCAGCAGTGGAGGTTGGGGCCAGGGGAACAATGAGCAGTTCTTC
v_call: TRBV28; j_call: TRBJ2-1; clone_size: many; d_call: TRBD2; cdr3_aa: CASSLPSGYNEQFF; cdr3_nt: TGTGCCAGCAGTTTACCTAGCGGTTACAATGAGCAGTTCTTC
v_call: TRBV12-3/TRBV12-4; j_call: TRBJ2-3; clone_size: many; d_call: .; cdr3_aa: CASLGDTQYF; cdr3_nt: TGTGCCAGCTTGGGGGATACGCAGTATTTT
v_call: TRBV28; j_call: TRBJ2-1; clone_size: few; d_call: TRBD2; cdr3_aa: CASIRTGTSGSNEQFF; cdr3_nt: TGTGCCAGCATTAGAACCGGGACTAGCGGCAGCAATGAGCAGTTCTTC
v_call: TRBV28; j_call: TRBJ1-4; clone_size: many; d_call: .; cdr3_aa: CASSPRPSTNEKLFF; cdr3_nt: TGTGCCAGCAGTCCAAGGCCCTCAACTAATGAAAAACTGTTTTTT
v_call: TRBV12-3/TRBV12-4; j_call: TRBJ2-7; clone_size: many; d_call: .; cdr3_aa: CASRDGSVEQYF; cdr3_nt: TGTGCCAGCAGGGACGGCTCTGTTGAGCAGTACTTC
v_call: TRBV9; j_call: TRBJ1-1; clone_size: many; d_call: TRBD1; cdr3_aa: CASTAEGASTEAFF; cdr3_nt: TGTGCCAGCACCGCGGAGGGGGCAAGCACTGAAGCTTTCTTT
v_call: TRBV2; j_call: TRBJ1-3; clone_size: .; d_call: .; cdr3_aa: CASSEFPNTRGWRWRSGNTIYF; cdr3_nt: TGTGCCAGCAGTGAATTCCCAAATACCAGGGGTTGGAGATGGAGGTCTGGAAACACCATATATTTT
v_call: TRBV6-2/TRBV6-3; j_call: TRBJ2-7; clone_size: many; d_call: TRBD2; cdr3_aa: CASSRAGPATYEQYF; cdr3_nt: TGTGCCAGCAGCCGAGCGGGACCTGCTACCTACGAGCAGTACTTC
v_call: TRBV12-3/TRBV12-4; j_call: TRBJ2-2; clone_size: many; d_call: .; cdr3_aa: CASSTRISRIRHTGELFF; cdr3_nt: TGTGCCAGCAGTACAAGAATTTCCAGGATCCGGCACACCGGGGAGCTGTTTTTT
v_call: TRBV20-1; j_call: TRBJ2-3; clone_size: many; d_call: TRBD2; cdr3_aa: CSARDRRLAGTDTQYF; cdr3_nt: TGCAGTGCTAGAGATCGAAGACTAGCCGGCACAGATACGCAGTATTTT
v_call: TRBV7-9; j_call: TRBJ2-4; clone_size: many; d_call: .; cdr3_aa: CASSLAPFDGRNIQYF; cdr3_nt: TGTGCCAGCAGCTTAGCGCCCTTTGACGGTCGGAACATTCAGTACTTC
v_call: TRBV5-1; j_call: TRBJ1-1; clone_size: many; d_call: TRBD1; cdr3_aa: CASSLQGAANTEAFF; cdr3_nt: TGCGCCAGCAGCTTACAGGGGGCGGCGAACACTGAAGCTTTCTTT
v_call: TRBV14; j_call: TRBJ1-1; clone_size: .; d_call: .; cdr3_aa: CASSLQGTWGTEAFF; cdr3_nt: TGTGCCAGCAGCCTCCAAGGGACCTGGGGCACTGAAGCTTTCTTT
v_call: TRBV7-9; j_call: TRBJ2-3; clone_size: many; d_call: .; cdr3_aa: CASAPGPDTQYF; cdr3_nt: TGTGCCAGCGCCCCGGGGCCAGATACGCAGTATTTT
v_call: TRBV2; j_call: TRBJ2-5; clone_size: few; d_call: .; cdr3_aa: CASSIALETQYF; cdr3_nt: TGTGCCAGCAGTATAGCGTTGGAGACCCAGTACTTC
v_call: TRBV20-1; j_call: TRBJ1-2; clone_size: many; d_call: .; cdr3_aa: CSARDWAGEGYTF; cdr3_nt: TGCAGTGCTAGAGATTGGGCAGGAGAGGGCTACACCTTC
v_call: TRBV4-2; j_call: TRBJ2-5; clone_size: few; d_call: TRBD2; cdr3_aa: CASSHSTSGRREETQYF; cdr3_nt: TGTGCCAGCAGCCACTCGACTAGCGGGAGGCGGGAAGAGACCCAGTACTTC
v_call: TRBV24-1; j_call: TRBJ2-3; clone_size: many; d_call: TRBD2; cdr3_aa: CATGLAGAGADTQYF; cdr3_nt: TGTGCCACCGGACTAGCGGGAGCGGGAGCAGATACGCAGTATTTT
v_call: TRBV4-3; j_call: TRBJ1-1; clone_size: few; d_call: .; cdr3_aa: CASSQEGSGTEAFF; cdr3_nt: TGCGCCAGCAGCCAAGAGGGAAGTGGAACTGAAGCTTTCTTT
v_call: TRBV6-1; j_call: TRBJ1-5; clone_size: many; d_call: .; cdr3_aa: CASCEEVGNQPQHF; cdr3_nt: TGTGCCAGCTGCGAGGAAGTGGGCAATCAGCCCCAGCATTTT
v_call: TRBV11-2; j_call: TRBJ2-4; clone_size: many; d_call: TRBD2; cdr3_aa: CASSPRLAGGGLAKNIQYF; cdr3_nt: TGTGCCAGCAGCCCCCGACTAGCGGGAGGGGGACTAGCCAAAAACATTCAGTACTTC
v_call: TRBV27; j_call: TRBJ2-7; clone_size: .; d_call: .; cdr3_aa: CASSQTASYEQYF; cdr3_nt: TGTGCCAGCAGTCAGACAGCCTCCTACGAGCAGTACTTC
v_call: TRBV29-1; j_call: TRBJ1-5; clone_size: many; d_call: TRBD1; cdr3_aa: CSVGTGVNQPQHF; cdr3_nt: TGCAGCGTCGGAACAGGGGTCAATCAGCCCCAGCATTTT
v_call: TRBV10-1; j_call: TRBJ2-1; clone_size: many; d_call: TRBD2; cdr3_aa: CASSEAGGIEQFF; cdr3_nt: TGCGCCAGCAGCGAAGCGGGAGGGATTGAGCAGTTCTTC
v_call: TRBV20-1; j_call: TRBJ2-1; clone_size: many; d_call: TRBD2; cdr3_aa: CSARDPTSGRQFF; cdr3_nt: TGCAGTGCTAGAGATCCGACTAGCGGGAGACAGTTCTTC
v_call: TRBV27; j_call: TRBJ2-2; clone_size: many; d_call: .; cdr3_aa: CASSLWADGELFF; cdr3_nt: TGTGCCAGCAGTTTATGGGCAGATGGGGAGCTGTTTTTT
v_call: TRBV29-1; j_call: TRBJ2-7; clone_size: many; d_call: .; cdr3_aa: CSARETHYEQYF; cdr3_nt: TGCAGCGCCAGGGAGACCCACTACGAGCAGTACTTC
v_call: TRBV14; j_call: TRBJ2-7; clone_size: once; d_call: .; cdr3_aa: CASSQQRGEQYF; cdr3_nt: TGTGCCAGCAGCCAACAGAGGGGTGAGCAGTACTTC
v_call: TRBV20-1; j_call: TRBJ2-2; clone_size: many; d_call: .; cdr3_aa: CSVTGADTGELFF; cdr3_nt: TGCAGTGTCACGGGGGCAGACACCGGGGAGCTGTTTTTT
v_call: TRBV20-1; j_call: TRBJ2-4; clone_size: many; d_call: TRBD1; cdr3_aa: CSARDQDRHQENIQYF; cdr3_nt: TGCAGTGCTAGAGATCAGGACAGGCATCAAGAAAACATTCAGTACTTC
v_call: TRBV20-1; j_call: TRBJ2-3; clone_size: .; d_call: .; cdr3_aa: CSAKWTVGDTQYF; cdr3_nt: TGCAGTGCTAAATGGACAGTCGGAGATACGCAGTATTTT
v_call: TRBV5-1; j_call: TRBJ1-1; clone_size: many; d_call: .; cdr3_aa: CASSLGGSSTEAFF; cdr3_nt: TGCGCCAGCAGCTTGGGGGGGTCTTCCACTGAAGCTTTCTTT
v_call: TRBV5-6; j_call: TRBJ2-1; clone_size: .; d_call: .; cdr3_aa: CASSPDRSYNEQFF; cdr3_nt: TGTGCCAGCAGCCCCGACAGGTCCTACAATGAGCAGTTCTTC